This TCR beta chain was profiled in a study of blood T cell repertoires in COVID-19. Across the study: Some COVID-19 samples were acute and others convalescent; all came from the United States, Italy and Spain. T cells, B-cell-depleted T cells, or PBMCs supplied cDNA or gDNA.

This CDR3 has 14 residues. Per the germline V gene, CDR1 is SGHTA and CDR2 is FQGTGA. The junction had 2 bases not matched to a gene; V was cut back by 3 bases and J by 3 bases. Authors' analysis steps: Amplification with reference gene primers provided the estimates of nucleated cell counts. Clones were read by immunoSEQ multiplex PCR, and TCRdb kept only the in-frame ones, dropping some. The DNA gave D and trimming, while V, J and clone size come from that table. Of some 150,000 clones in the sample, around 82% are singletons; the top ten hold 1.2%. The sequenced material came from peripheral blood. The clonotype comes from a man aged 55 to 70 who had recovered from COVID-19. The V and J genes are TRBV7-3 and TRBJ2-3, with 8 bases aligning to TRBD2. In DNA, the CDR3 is TGTGCCAGCAGCTTTAGCGGGGAGACAGATACGCAGTATTTT. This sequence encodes CASSFSGETDTQYF.